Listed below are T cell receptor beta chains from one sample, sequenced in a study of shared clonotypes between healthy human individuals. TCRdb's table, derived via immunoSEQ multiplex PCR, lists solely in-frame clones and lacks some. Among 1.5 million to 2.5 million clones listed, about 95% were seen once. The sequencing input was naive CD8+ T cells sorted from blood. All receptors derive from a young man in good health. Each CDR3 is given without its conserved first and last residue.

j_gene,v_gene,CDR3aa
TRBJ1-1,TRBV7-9,ASSSPLQGVGNTEAF
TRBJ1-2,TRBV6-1,ASSERWQSYGYT
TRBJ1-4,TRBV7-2,ASSLAGPQNPNEKLF
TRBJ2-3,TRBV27,ASTGQGSTDTQY
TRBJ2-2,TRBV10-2,ASSFDAGELF
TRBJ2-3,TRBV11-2,ASSLGETSGSTDTQY
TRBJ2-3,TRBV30,AYSLAGITDTQY
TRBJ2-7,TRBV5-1,ASSEGRNYEQY
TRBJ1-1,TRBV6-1,ASSEARGVVNTEAF
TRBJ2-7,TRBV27,ASSDGQGAYEQY
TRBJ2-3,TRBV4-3,ASSQDNIGSSGAADTQY
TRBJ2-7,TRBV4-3,ASSQGSGGLGDYEQY
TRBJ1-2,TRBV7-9,ASSPMTGPGYGYT
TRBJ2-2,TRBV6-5,ASSYSTSITLF
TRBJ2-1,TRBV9,ASSVGSATYNEQF
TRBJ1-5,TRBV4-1,ASSQEGLGNQPQH
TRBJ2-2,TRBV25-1,ASSEYPGDTGELF
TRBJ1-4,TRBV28,ASSFQGETNEKLF
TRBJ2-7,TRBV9,ASSPGPGGREQY
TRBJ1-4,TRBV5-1,ASSSKDGEANEKLF
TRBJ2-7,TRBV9,ASSVVLAGGEQY
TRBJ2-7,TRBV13,ASSAGGQYEQY
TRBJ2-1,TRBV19,ASSVSGTSGIRAYNEQF
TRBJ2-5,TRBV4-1,ASSEAVADQETQY
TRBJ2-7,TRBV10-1,ASSESVSGFRHEQY
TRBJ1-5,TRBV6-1,ASSVHRGGLSTNQPQH
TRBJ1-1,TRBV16,ASSQSIGGAEAF
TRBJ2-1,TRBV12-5,ASGLSAGAYEQF
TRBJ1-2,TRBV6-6,ASSYGGQNT
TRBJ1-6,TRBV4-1,ASSQDPLYSSYNSPLH
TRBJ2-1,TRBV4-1,ASSGGTSGSRDEQF
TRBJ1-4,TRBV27,ASSPWESTEKLF
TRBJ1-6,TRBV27,ASSLDRGAIYNSPLH
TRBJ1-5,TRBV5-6,ASRLQGANQPQH
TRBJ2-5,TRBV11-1,ASSLQGNQETQY
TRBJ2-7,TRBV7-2,ASSWGGLANYEQY
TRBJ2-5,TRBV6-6,ASSQTGGHETQY
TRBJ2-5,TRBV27,ASSFLGSETQY
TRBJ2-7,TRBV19,ASSWDITNEQY
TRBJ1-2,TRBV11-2,ASRTTGDYGYT
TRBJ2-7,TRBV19,ASSLGQGYEQY
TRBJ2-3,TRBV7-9,ASGLALSTDTQY
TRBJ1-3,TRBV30,AWSIGGNTIY
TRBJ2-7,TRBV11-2,ASSLVGPRGEQY
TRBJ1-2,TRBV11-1,ASSLGGSDRGT
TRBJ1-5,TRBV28,ASSLTGELGQPQH
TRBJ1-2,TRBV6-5,ASSAGEGAYGYT
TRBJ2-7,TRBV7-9,ASSQTGQSSYEQY
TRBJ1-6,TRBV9,ASSVWGDNSPLH
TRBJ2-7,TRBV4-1,ASSQGWGGVSSYEQY
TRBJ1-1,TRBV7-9,ASSAENTEAF
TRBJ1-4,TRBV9,ASSVPSWGANSEKLF
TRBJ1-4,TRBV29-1,SVEEIRGADEKLF
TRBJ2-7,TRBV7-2,ASSYWGGQPEQY
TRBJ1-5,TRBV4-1,ASSQSTGGDQPQH
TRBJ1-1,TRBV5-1,ASSLGNRVGGNTEAF
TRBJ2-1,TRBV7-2,ASRGGRYYNEQF
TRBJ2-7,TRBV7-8,ASSSYRDYEQY
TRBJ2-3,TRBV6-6,ASSDRVNTQY
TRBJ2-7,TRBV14,ASSQDPTGGEQY